A single T cell receptor (beta chain) is shown here with its context. There are 14 residues in the CDR3. The J segment lost 5 bases and the V segment lost 1 base, leaving 4 bases of the junction unmatched. The germline gives CDR1 SEHNR, CDR2 FQNEAQ (reference sequence). Sequencing used immunoSEQ multiplex PCR; TCRdb keeps in-frame clones, though not all of them. The sample lists 35,000 to 45,000 clones; about 91% were seen once. This sample was taken from a study of T cell changes during pregnancy in multiple sclerosis. The source is a female donor with multiple sclerosis, enrolled in a pregnancy study. This sample comprised CD8+ T cells from peripheral blood mononuclear cells, obtained before pregnancy. This chain uses TRBV7-9 with TRBJ2-5; 7 nucleotides agree with TRBD1. The CDR3 bases are TGTGCCAGCAGCTTAGAAGGGGGCGAGGAGACCCAGTACTTC. It translates to CASSLEGGEETQYF. Combining the CDR3 with reference TRBV7-9 and TRBJ2-5 gives the whole variable domain DTGVSQNPRHKITKRGQNVTFRCDPISEHNRLYWYRQTLGQGPEFLTYFQNEAQLEKSRLLSDRFSAERPKGSFSTLEIQRTEQGDSAMYLCASSLEGGEETQYFGPGTRLLVL.